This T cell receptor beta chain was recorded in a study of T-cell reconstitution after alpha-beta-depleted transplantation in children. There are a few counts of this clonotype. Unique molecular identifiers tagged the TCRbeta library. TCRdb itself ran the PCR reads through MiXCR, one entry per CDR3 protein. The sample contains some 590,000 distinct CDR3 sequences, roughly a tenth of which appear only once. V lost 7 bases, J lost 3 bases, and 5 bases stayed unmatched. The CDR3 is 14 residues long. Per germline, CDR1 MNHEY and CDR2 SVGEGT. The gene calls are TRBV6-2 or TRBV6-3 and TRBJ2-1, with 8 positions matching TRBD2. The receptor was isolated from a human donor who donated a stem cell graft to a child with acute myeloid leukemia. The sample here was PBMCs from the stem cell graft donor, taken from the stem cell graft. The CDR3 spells CASTPLADYNEQFF. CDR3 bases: TGTGCCAGCACTCCACTAGCGGACTACAATGAGCAGTTCTTC.